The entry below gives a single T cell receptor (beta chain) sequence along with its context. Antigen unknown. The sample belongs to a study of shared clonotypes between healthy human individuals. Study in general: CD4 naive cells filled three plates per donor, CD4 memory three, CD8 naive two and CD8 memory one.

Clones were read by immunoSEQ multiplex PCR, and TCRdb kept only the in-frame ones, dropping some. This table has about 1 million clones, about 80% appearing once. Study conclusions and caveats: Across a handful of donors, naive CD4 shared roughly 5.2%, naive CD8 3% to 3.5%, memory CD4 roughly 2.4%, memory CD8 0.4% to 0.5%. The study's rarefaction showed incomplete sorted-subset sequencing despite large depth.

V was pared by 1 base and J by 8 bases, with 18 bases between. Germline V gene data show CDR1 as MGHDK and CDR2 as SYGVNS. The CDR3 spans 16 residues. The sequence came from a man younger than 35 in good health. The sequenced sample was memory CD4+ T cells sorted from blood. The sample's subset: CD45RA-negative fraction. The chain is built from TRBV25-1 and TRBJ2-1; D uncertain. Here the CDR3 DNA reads TGTGCCAGCAGTGAATCAAGGTCACCCCTATGGGATGAGCAGTTCTTC. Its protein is CASSESRSPLWDEQFF.